This passage covers 3 T cell receptor beta chains from one sample sequenced in a study of blood T cell repertoires in COVID-19. Measured with immunoSEQ multiplex PCR; TCRdb has only the in-frame clones, and not every one. In the table there are about 110,000 clones, 71% of which are singletons. Specimen: peripheral blood. The receptors come from a human donor with acute or convalescent COVID-19. The donor label of this sample is uncertain.

The chain joins TRBV11-2 to TRBJ1-6; 8 bases match TRBD1. Germline CDR1 reads SGHAT; CDR2 reads FQNNGV. The CDR3 runs to 15 residues. Germline trimming cut 1 base from V and 8 bases from J; bases unmatched to any gene: 4. The CDR3 DNA reads as TGTGCCAGCAGCTTAGGCAGGGGGCATTATTCACCCCTCCACTTT. Amino acids: CASSLGRGHYSPLHF. Filled out from reference TRBV11-2 and TRBJ1-6, the complete variable domain reads EAGVAQSPRYKIIEKRQSVAFWCNPISGHATLYWYQQILGQGPKLLIQFQNNGVVDDSQLPKDRFSAERLKGVDSTLKIQPAKLEDSAVYLCASSLGRGHYSPLHFGNGTRLTVT.

The rearrangement uses TRBV3-1 (or the pseudogene TRBV3-2) and TRBJ2-3, with 10 positions matching TRBD2. CDR1 is LGHDT, CDR2 YNNKEL, per germline (reference sequence). This CDR3 contains 16 residues. With V trimmed by 4 bases and J by 4 bases, 8 bases remained unmatched. In nucleotides, the CDR3 is TGTGCCAGCAGCCTCCGCCTAGCGGGGGCTTCAGATACGCAGTATTTT. As protein: CASSLRLAGASDTQYF.

The rearrangement joins TRBV7-8 to TRBJ2-2; D is perhaps TRBD2 (6 bases). The V end lost 5 bases, the J end lost 5 bases, and 21 bases lay between the germline ends. Germline CDR1 is SGHVS and CDR2 is FQNEAQ. CDR3 size: 17 residues. This chain's CDR3 is CASSPSRGTVVTGELFF. The CDR3 DNA reads as TGTGCCAGCAGCCCCAGCCGGGGGACCGTTGTTACCGGGGAGCTGTTTTTT.